Here is one T cell receptor beta chain with its context. The table lists this clonotype with a few counts. What antigen it recognizes has not been identified. No per-base quality is available; no much larger clone lies one base away. PBMCs were isolated by Ficoll-Paque density gradient centrifugation. The germline V gene sets CDR1 to MNHNS and CDR2 to SASEGT. From V the trimming removes 6 bases and from J it removes 5 bases, while the gene matches leave 1 base of the junction unaccounted for. The CDR3 measures 13 amino acids from cysteine to phenylalanine. The sequence is cut down to CDR3 DNA, 39 bases in frame from base 1. This entry is derived from a study of T-cell memory formation after mild COVID-19 (dated by TCRdb to 2020 to 2022). About the full investigation: TCR sequence clusters from the two donors were largely donor specific. Two young, previously healthy adult volunteers made up the cohort, one male and one female. Longitudinal TCRalpha and TCRbeta repertoire sequencing tracked T-cell clones expanding and contracting after mild COVID-19 in a couple of donors.

The instrument was an Illumina NovaSeq 6000. Using 5'RACE with constant-segment primers, TCRalpha and TCRbeta cDNA libraries were constructed, with sample barcodes and unique molecular identifiers added in the process. Trizol reagent was used to extract RNA from every sample. Libraries were amplified in two PCR steps, with a second sample barcode and Illumina TruSeq adapters added in the second step. Sequencing of the libraries was done on an Illumina NovaSeq, producing 2 x 150 bp paired-end reads. The paper's processing steps were these. The reads were demultiplexed and collapsed into UMI-guided consensus sequences using migec v1.2.7. Using mixcr v2.1.11, the UMI consensuses were aligned to TRA and TRB V and J templates and assembled into clonotypes. Clonotypes were classified as expanded or contracted when called significant by both edgeR and NoisET, with noise models trained on biological replicates. For edgeR calls, a false discovery rate-adjusted p below 0.01 and a log2 fold-change threshold of 1 were applied. PCA with hierarchical clustering of max-normalized trajectories of the 1000 most abundant clonotypes was used as exploratory dynamics analysis. Separately sequenced CD4+ and CD8+ repertoires were used to assign the CD4 or CD8 phenotype of responding clones. In TCRdb, the public reads were trimmed at Q25 with fastp and aligned with MiXCR, with productive beta chains retained. Every entry covers one CDR3 protein and lists the most common genes and DNA from its rows. TCRdb assigned the V and J calls; the authors' analysis was not used. In this sample the table shows over 500,000 distinct CDR3 sequences, about 18% of which occur a single time. The ten most abundant clones make up about 7.5% of the sample.

General study outcomes and caveats: Some responding clones were found in pre-infection memory, which suggests that pre-existing cross-reactive memory T cells took part in the SARS-CoV-2 response. SARS-CoV-2 specificity was not confirmed for the second-wave clones peaking on day 37. The study covered only a couple of mild cases, and larger cohorts including severe cases with pre-infection samples were considered necessary. Clones that contracted from day 15 to 85 showed balanced CD4/CD8 phenotypes, whereas a second wave of clones that expanded from day 15 to 37 leaned towards CD4+. Contracting CD4+ clones were located mainly in the CM and EM memory subsets, whereas CD8+ clones were found to be enriched in EMRA.

Sequencing input: PBMCs or a T cell subset sorted from them (not recorded which). The chain links TRBV6-1 with TRBJ1-5; TRBD1 matches 10 bases in the middle. The TCR originated in an adult woman who had mild COVID-19 (a few samples of this study predate the infection). The sample titles of this study are shuffled in the database, so cell type and time point are left out; the donor was told from shared clones. The DNA sequence is given as TGTGCCAGCAGCGGGACAGGGGATCAGCCCCAGCATTTT. It is translated as CASSGTGDQPQHF.